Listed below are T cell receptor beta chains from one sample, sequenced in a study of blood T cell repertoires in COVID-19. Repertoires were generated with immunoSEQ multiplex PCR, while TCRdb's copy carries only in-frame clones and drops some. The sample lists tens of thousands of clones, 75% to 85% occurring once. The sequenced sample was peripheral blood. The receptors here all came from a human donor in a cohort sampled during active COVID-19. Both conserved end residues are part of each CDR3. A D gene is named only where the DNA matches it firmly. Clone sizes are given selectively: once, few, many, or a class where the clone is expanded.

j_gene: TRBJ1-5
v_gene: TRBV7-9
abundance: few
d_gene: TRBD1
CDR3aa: CASSLGQGDNQPQHF
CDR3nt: TGTGCCAGCAGCTTAGGACAGGGGGACAATCAGCCCCAGCATTTT

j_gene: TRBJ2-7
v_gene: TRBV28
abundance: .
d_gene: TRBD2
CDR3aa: CASRTSVQVEQYF
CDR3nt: TGTGCCAGCAGGACTAGCGTCCAAGTAGAGCAGTACTTC

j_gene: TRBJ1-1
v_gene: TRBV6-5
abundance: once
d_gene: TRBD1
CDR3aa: CASGKQGQNTEAFF
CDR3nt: TGTGCCAGCGGTAAACAGGGGCAGAACACTGAAGCTTTCTTT

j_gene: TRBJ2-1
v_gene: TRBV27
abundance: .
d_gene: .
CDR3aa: CASSLFRDTHRFF
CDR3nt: TGTGCCAGCAGTTTATTCCGAGACACACACCGGTTCTTC

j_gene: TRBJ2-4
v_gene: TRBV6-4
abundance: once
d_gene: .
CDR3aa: CASSVQRGNIQYF
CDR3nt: TGTGCCAGCAGTGTACAAAGGGGAAACATTCAGTACTTC

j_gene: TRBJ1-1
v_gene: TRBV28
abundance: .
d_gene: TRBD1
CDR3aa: CASSWGQLNTEAFF
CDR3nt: TGTGCCAGCAGTTGGGGACAGTTGAACACTGAAGCTTTCTTT

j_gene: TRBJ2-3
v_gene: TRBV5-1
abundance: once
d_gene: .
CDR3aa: CASSLGRGADTQYF
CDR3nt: TGCGCCAGCAGCTTGGGGAGGGGTGCAGATACGCAGTATTTT

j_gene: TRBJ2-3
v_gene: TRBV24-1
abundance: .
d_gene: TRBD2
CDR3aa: CATAGGGPTDTQYF
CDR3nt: TGTGCCACCGCAGGCGGGGGGCCAACAGATACGCAGTATTTT

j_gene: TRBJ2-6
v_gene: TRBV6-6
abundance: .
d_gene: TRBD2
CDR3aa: CASTQTSRSGANVLTF
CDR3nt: TGTGCCAGCACCCAGACTAGCCGCTCTGGGGCCAACGTCCTGACTTTC

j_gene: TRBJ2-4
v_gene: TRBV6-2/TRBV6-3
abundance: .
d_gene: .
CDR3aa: CASSMEDDKNIQYF
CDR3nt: TGTGCCAGCAGTATGGAGGACGACAAAAACATTCAGTACTTC

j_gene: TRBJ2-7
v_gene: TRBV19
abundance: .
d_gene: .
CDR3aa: CASSIDSFGSSYEQYF
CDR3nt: TGTGCCAGTAGTATAGATAGTTTCGGGAGCTCCTACGAGCAGTACTTC

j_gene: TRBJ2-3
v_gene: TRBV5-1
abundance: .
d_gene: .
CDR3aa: CASSLGRGGTDTQYF
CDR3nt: TGCGCCAGCAGCTTGGGACGGGGAGGCACAGATACGCAGTATTTT

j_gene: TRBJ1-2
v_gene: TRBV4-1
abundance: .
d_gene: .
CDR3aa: CASSQTGPYGYTF
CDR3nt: TGCGCCAGCAGCCAAACAGGCCCCTATGGCTACACCTTC

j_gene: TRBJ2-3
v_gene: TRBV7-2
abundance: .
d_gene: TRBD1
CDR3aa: CASGRGLDTDTQYF
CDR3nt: TGTGCCAGCGGCAGGGGGCTGGACACAGATACGCAGTATTTT

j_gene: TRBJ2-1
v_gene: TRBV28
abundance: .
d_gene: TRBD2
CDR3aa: CASTKEVPSGYAAEQFF
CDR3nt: TGTGCCAGCACCAAAGAAGTTCCTAGCGGGTACGCCGCTGAGCAGTTCTTC

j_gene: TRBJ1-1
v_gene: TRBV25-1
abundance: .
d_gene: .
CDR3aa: CASSPRTSNTEAFF
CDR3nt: TGTGCCAGCAGTCCTCGGACATCGAACACTGAAGCTTTCTTT

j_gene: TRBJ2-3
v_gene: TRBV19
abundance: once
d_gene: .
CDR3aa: CASSIGRDSDTQYF
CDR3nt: TGTGCCAGTAGTATCGGGCGGGATTCAGATACGCAGTATTTT

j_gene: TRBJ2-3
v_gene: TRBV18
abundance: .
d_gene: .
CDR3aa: CASSQYAGTDTQYF
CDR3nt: TGTGCCAGCTCACAGTACGCGGGCACAGATACGCAGTATTTT

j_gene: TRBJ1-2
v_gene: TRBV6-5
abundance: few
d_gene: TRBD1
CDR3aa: CASSRTRDRGYGYTF
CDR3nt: TGTGCCAGCAGCCGTACCCGGGACAGGGGGTATGGCTACACCTTC

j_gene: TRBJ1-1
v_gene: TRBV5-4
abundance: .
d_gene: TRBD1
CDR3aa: CASSQGDRWNTEAFF
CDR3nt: TGTGCCAGCAGCCAGGGGGACAGGTGGAACACTGAAGCTTTCTTT

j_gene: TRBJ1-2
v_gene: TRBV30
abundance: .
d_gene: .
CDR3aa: CAWILNYYGYTF
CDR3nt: TGTGCCTGGATTCTCAACTACTATGGCTACACCTTC

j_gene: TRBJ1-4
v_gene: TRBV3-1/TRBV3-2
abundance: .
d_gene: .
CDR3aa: CASRKRGGRDEKLFF
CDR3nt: TGTGCCAGCAGGAAAAGGGGGGGGCGCGATGAAAAACTGTTTTTT

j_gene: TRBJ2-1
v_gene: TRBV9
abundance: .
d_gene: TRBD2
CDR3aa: CASSSGLAGGQNEQFF
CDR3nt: TGTGCCAGCAGCTCCGGACTAGCGGGGGGCCAGAATGAGCAGTTCTTC

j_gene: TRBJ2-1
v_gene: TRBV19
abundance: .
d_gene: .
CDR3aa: CASSTSGGEQFF
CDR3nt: TGTGCCAGTAGTACCTCCGGGGGTGAGCAGTTCTTC

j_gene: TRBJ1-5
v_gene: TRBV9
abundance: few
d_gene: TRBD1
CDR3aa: CASSVKGTGGWSQHF
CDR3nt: TGTGCCAGCAGCGTAAAAGGGACAGGAGGCTGGTCCCAGCATTTT

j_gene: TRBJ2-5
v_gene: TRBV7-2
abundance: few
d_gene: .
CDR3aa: CASSSEALALETQYF
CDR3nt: TGTGCCAGCAGCTCCGAGGCGCTAGCTTTGGAGACCCAGTACTTC

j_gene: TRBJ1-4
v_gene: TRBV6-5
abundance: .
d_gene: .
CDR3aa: CASSHSGDGEKLFF
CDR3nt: TGTGCCAGCAGCCACTCAGGGGACGGTGAAAAACTGTTTTTT

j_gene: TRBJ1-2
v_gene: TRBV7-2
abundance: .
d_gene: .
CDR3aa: CASSLPVNYGYTF
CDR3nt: TGTGCCAGCAGCTTACCCGTGAACTATGGCTACACCTTC

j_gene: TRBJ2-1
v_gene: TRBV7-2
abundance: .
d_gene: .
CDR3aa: CASSISPGNEQFF
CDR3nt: TGTGCCAGCAGCATCAGCCCGGGCAATGAGCAGTTCTTC

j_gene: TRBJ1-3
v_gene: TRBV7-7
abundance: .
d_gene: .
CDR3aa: CASSSGAGNTIYF
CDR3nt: TGTGCTAGCAGCTCCGGGGCTGGAAACACCATATATTTT

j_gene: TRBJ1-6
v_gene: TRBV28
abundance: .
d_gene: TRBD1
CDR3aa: CASSLYPGGLGSPLHF
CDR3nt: TGTGCCAGCAGTTTGTACCCAGGGGGCTTAGGTTCACCCCTCCACTTT

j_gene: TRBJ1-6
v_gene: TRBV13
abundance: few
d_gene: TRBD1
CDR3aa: CASSFSDRVSSQYNSPLHF
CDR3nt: TGTGCCAGCAGCTTTTCCGACAGGGTCTCCTCTCAGTATAATTCACCCCTCCACTTT

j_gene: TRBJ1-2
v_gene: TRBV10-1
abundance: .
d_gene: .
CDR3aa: CASSPDRSYGYTF
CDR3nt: TGCGCCAGCAGCCCCGACAGGAGCTATGGCTACACCTTC

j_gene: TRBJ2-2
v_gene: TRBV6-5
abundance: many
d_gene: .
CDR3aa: CASTADTGELFF
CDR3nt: TGTGCCAGCACCGCAGACACCGGGGAGCTGTTTTTT

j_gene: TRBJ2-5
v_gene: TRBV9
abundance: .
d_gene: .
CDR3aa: CASSVGTSRAGETQYF
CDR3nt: TGTGCCAGCAGCGTAGGGACCAGCAGGGCCGGGGAGACCCAGTACTTC

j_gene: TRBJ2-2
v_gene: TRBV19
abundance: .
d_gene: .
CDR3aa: CASSTDIWNTGELFF
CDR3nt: TGTGCCAGTAGTACCGACATCTGGAACACCGGGGAGCTGTTTTTT

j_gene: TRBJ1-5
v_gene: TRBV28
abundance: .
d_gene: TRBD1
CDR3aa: CASSSGTVPHQPQHF
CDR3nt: TGTGCCAGCAGTTCCGGGACAGTGCCCCATCAGCCCCAGCATTTT

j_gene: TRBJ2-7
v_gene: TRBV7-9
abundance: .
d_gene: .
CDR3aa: CASSEGAYYEQYF
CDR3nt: TGTGCCAGCAGCGAGGGCGCTTATTACGAGCAGTACTTC

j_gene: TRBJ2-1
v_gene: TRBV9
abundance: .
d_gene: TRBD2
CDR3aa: CASSPRLAGVNNEQFF
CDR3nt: TGTGCCAGCAGCCCCAGACTAGCGGGAGTAAACAATGAGCAGTTCTTC

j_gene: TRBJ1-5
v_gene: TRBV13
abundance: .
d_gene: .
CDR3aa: CASSLGRYNQPQHF
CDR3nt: TGTGCCAGCAGCTTGGGCAGGTACAATCAGCCCCAGCATTTT

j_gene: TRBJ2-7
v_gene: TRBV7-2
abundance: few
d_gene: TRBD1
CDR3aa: CASSSQGHEQYF
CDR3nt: TGTGCCAGCAGCTCACAGGGGCACGAGCAGTACTTC

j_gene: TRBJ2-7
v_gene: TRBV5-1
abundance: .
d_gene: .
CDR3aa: CASSLEGVGAYEQYF
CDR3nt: TGCGCCAGCAGCTTGGAGGGAGTCGGGGCCTACGAGCAGTACTTC

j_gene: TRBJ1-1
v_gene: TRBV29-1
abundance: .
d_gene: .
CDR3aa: CSVVTENTEAFF
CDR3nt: TGCAGCGTTGTAACAGAAAACACTGAAGCTTTCTTT

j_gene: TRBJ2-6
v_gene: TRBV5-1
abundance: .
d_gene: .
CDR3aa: CASSADGAGANVLTF
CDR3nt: TGCGCCAGCAGCGCTGACGGGGCTGGGGCCAACGTCCTGACTTTC

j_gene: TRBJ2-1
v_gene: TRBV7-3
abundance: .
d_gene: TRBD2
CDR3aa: CASSTTGTSYNEQFF
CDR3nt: TGTGCCAGCAGCACGACCGGGACTAGTTACAATGAGCAGTTCTTC

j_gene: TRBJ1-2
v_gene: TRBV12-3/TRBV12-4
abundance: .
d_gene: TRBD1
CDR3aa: CASSFRQGAGYTF
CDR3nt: TGTGCCAGCAGTTTTCGACAGGGGGCTGGCTACACCTTC

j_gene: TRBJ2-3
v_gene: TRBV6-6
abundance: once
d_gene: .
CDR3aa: CASSPLAFSDTQYF
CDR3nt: TGTGCCAGCAGCCCACTCGCCTTTTCAGATACGCAGTATTTT

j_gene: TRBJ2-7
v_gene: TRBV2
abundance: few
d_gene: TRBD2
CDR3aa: CASGTSGRSYEQYF
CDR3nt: TGTGCCAGTGGGACTAGCGGGAGGTCCTACGAGCAGTACTTC

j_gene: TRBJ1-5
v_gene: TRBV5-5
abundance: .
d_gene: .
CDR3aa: CASSLSPHENNQPQHF
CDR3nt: TGTGCCAGCAGCTTGTCCCCCCATGAGAACAATCAGCCCCAGCATTTT

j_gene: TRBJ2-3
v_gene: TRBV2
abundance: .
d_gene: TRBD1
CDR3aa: CASSAGTEFQYYHTDTQYF
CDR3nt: TGTGCCAGCAGTGCGGGGACAGAGTTTCAGTATTACCACACAGATACGCAGTATTTT